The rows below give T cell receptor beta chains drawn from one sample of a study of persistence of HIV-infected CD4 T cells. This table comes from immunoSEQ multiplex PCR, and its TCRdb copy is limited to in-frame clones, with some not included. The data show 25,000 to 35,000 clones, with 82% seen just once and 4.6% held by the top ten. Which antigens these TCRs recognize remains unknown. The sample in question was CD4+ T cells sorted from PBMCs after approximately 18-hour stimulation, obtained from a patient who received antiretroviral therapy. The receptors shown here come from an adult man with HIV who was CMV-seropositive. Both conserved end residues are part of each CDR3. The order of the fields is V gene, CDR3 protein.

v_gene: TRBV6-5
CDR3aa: CASRGEGGRQPQHF

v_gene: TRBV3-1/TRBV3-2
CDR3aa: CASSQERGQVAGGYTF

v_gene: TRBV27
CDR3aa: CASSVRTGGTRTYNEQFF

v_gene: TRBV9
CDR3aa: CASSVDRQVNEKLFF

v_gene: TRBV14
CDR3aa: CASSQSVRGGDEQYF

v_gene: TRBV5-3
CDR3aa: CAWTEGADIGNTIYF

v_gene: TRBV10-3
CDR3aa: CAVRAGRNGEKLFF

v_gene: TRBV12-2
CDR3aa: CASRLPGQCTQYF

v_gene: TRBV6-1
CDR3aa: CASSEKDSLYGYTF

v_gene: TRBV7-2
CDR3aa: CASSSPAGGPTDTQYF

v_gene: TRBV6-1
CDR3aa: CASSEFWGAPGELFF

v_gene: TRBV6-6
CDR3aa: CASSYGQGFSYEQYF

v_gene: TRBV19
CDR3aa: CASSMGGYYNEQFF

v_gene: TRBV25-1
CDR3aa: CASSGHQGLSPLHF

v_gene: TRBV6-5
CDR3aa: CASSRTGGDSPLHF

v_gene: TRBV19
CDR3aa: CASSVSGGLAKNIQYF

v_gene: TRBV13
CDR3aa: CASSSQGQGALEQYF

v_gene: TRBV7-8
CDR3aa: CASSDQGLATDTQYF

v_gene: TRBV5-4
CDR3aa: CASSRGTSGGAWDTQYF

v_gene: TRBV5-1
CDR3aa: CASSFLQGGTGELFF

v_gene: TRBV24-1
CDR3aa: CATSDGYEAFF

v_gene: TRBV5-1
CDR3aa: CASSGGEAKNIQYF

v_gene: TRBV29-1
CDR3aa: CSVDRDRGHGYTF

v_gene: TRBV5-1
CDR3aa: CASSLDRSEQYF

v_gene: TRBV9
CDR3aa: CASSVFLGTQYF

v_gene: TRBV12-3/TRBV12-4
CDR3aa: CASRVGGSNEQFF

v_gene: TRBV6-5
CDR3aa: CASSYGGGDRETQYF

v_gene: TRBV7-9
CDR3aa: CASSLTGGSAEAFF

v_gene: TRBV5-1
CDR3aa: CASSLGLPSTDTQYF

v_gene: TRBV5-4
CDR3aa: CASSSASGLLNTGELFF

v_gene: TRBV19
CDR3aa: CASKPSERYEQYF

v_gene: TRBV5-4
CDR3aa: CASSLRLAGVTDTQYF

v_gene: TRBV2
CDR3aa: CASTSGTRTDTQYF

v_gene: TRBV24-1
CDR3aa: CATSDPRTGDTGELFF

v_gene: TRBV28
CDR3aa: CASSLLSVNQPQHF

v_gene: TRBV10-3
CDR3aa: CAIRASGGEQYF

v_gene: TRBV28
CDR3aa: CASSRPGTSYEQYF

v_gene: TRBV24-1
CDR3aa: CATSDVQGASVNEQFF

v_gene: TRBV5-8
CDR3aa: CASIPDGGRRNTIYF

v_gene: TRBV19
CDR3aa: CATVDRGNTEAFF